This T cell receptor beta chain was captured in a study of CD8+ T cells in alopecia areata. Overall study: For treated patients, severity scores reflected the percentage of scalp area affected. Findings and limits, study-wide: Patients shared TCRs less clearly than mice did, possibly owing to HLA. Among the cells sequenced in scalp samples are also the resident alphabeta T cells of normal skin.

This clone was seen only a few times. Its antigen is currently unknown. Treatment noted: oral pan-JAK inhibitor, 5-10 mg twice daily. The sequencing template was cDNA reverse transcribed from extracted RNA. TCRdb keeps only in-frame clones here, not all; method: immunoSEQ multiplex PCR. The sample has fewer than 150,000 clones, 58% seen once. Germline assignment: CDR1 SQVTM and CDR2 ANQGSEA. The J segment lost 7 bases and the V segment lost 3 bases, leaving 8 bases of the junction unmatched. The CDR3 totals 15 residues. The chain has TRBV29-1 and TRBJ2-1, with TRBD2 matching over 11 bases. Sequenced material: CD8+ T cells sorted from blood, taken at week 4, from a patient treated with tofacitinib. The receptor's source is a human donor with alopecia areata. In nucleotides, the CDR3 is TGCAGCGTTGAGATTAGCGGGGGGGTGGATAATGAGCAGTTCTTC. Protein: CSVEISGGVDNEQFF.